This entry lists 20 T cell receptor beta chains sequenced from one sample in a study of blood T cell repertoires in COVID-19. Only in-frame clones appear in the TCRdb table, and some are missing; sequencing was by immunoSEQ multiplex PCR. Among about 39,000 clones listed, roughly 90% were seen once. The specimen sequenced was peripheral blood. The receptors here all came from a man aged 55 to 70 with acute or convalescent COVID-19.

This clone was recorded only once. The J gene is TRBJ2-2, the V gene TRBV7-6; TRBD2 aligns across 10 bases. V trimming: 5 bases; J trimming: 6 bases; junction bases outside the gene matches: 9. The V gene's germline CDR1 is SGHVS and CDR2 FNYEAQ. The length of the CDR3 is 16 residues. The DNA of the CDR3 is TGTGCCAGCAGCACCCGACTAGCGGGCGATTCCGGGGAGCTGTTTTTT. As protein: CASSTRLAGDSGELFF.

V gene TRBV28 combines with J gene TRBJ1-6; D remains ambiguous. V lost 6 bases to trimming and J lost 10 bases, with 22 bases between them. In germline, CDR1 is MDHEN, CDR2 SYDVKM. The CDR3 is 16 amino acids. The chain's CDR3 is CASSPPDPGVLSPLHF. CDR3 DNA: TGTGCCAGCAGCCCCCCCGATCCGGGAGTACTATCACCCCTCCACTTT.

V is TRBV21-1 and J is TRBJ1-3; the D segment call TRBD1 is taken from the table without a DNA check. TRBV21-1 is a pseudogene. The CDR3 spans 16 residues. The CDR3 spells CASSKLWRGQPNTIYF. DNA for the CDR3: TGTGCCAGCAGCAAGTTATGGAGGGGGCAGCCAAACACCATATATTTT.

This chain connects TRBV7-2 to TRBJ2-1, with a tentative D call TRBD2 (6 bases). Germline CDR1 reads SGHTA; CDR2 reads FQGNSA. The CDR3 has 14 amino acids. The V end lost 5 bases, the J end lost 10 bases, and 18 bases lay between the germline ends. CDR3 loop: CASSPRYAEGEQFF. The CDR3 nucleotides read TGTGCCAGCAGCCCTCGGTATGCGGAGGGAGAGCAGTTCTTC. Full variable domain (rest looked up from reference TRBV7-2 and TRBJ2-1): GAGVSQSPSNKVTEKGKDVELRCDPISGHTALYWYRQSLGQGLEFLIYFQGNSAPDKSGLPSDRFSAERTGGSVSTLTIQRTQQEDSAVYLCASSPRYAEGEQFFGPGTRLTVL.

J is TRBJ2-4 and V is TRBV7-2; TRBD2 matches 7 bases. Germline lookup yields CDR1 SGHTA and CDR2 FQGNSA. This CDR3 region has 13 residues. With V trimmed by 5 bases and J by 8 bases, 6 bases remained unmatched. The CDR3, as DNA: TGTGCCAGCAGCCCAAGCGCGGGGGACATTCAGTACTTC. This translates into CASSPSAGDIQYF.

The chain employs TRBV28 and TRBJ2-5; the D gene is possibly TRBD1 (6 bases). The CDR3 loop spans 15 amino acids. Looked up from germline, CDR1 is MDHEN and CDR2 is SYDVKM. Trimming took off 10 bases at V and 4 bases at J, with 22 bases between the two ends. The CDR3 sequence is CAITSGGAKGETQYF. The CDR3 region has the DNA TGTGCCATCACCAGTGGGGGCGCGAAAGGAGAGACCCAGTACTTC.

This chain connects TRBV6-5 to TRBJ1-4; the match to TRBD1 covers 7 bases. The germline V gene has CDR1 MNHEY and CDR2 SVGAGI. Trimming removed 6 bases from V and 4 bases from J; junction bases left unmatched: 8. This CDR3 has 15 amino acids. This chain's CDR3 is CASRRTGTDNEKLFF. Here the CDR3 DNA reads TGTGCCAGCAGGCGTACCGGGACAGATAATGAAAAACTGTTTTTT.

CDR3 in amino acids: CASSLAGARVYGYTF. Here the CDR3 DNA reads TGTGCCAGCAGCTTGGCGGGAGCCAGGGTGTATGGCTACACCTTC. The rearrangement uses TRBV5-4 and TRBJ1-2; D is possibly TRBD1 (5 bases). The CDR3 spans 15 residues. Germline V gives CDR1 SGHNT, CDR2 YYREEE (reference sequence). Between the trimmed V and J ends, which lost 0 bases and 5 bases, there was a span of 14 bases.

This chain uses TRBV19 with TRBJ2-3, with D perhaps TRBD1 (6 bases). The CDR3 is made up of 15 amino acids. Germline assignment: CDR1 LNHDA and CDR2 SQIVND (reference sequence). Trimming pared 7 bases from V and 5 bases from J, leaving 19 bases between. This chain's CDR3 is CASKPKDRMVDTQYF. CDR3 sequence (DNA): TGTGCCAGTAAGCCTAAGGACAGAATGGTAGATACGCAGTATTTT.

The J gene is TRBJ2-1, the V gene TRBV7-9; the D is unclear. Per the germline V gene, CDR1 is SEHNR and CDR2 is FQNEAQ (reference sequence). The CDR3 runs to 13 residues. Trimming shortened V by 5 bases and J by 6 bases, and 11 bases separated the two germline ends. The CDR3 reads CASSPSLSNEQFF. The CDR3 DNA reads TGTGCCAGCAGCCCCAGTTTGTCCAATGAGCAGTTCTTC.

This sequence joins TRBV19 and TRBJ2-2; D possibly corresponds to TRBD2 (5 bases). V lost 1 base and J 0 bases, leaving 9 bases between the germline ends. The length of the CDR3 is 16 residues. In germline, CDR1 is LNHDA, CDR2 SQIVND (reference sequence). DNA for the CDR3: TGTGCCAGTAGTATAGGTTGGACTCCGAACACCGGGGAGCTGTTTTTT. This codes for CASSIGWTPNTGELFF.

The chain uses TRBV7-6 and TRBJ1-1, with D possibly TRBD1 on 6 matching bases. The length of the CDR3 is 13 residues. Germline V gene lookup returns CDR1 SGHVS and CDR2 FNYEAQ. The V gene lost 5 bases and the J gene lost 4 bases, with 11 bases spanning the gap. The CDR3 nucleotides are TGTGCCAGCAGCATACAGGGTTCCACTGAAGCTTTCTTT. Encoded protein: CASSIQGSTEAFF.

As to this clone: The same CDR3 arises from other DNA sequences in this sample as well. The CDR3 is CASSPTGLGNQPQHF. CDR3 nucleotide sequence: TGTGCCAGCTCTCCAACCGGTTTAGGCAATCAGCCCCAGCATTTT. V is TRBV18 and J is TRBJ1-5; D is unclear. V was cut by 6 bases and J by 2 bases, with 14 bases left in between. The CDR3 runs 15 residues. Germline lookup yields CDR1 KGHSH and CDR2 LQKENI.

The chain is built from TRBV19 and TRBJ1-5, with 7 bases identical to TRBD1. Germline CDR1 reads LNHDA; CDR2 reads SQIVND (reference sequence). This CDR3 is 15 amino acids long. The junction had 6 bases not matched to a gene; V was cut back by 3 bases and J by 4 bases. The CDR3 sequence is CASSIRGSGNQPQHF. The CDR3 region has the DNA TGTGCCAGTAGTATCAGGGGGTCGGGGAATCAGCCCCAGCATTTT. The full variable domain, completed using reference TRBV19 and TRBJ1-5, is DGGITQSPKYLFRKEGQNVTLSCEQNLNHDAMYWYRQDPGQGLRLIYYSQIVNDFQKGDIAEGYSVSREKKESFPLTVTSAQKNPTAFYLCASSIRGSGNQPQHFGDGTRLSIL.

In DNA form, the CDR3 reads TGCAGCGTTGGGTCATGGGGTTCCGGGGAAGATCAGCCCCAGCATTTT. As protein: CSVGSWGSGEDQPQHF. The chain combines TRBV29-1 with TRBJ1-5; no clear D gene. Trimming shortened V by 4 bases and J by 5 bases, and 21 bases separated the two germline ends. The CDR3 consists of 16 residues. Germline values: CDR1 SQVTM, CDR2 ANQGSEA.

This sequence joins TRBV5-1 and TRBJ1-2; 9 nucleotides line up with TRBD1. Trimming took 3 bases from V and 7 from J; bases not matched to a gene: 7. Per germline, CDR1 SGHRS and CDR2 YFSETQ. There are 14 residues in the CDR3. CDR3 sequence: CASSSITGGGGYTF. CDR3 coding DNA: TGCGCCAGCAGCTCGATTACAGGGGGCGGTGGCTACACCTTC. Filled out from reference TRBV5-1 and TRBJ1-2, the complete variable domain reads KAGVTQTPRYLIKTRGQQVTLSCSPISGHRSVSWYQQTPGQGLQFLFEYFSETQRNKGNFPGRFSGRQFSNSRSEMNVSTLELGDSALYLCASSSITGGGGYTFGSGTRLTVV.

CDR3: CASSLSRLAGAQDYNEQFF. CDR3 DNA: TGTGCCAGCAGTTTATCGAGACTAGCGGGAGCGCAGGACTACAATGAGCAGTTCTTC. The chain uses TRBV27 and TRBJ2-1, with 12 nucleotides matching TRBD2. V lost 0 bases to trimming and J lost 3 bases; unmatched junction nucleotides: 9. In germline, CDR1 is MNHEY, CDR2 SMNVEV (reference sequence). This CDR3 has 19 residues.

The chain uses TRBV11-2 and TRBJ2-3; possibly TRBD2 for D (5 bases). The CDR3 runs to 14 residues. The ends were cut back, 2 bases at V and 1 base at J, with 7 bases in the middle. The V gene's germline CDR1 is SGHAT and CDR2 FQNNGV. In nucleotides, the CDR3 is TGTGCCAGCAGCTTATCCGGGGGCACAGATACGCAGTATTTT. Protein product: CASSLSGGTDTQYF.

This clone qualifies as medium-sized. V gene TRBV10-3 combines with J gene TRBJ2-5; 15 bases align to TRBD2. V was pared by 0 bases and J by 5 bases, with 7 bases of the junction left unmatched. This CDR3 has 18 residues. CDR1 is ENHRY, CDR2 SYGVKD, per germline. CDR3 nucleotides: TGTGCCATCAGTGAGTCGGCATCGGGACTAGCGGGAGGTGAGACCCAGTACTTC. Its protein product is CAISESASGLAGGETQYF.

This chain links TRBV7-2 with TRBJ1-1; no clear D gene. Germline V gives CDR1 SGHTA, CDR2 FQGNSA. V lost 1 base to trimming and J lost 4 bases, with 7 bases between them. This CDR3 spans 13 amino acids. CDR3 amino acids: CASSLGQSTEAFF. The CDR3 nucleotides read TGTGCCAGCAGCTTAGGGCAAAGCACTGAAGCTTTCTTT.